Presented here are 5 T cell receptor beta chains from one specimen sequenced in a study of blood T cells in healthy people across ages. Primed by a sample-barcoded 5' primer and a J-beta primer mix, a second PCR proceeded for 7 to 11 cycles. TCRdb called the 5' RACE reads again in MiXCR, with one record for every CDR3 protein. The sample holds about 1.6 million distinct CDR3 sequences, roughly 32% seen once. Material for sequencing was blood. These receptor sequences come from a woman in her 30s in good health.

The chain is built from TRBV29-1 and TRBJ1-2; 8 bases map to TRBD1. The germline V gene has CDR1 SQVTM and CDR2 ANQGSEA. The CDR3 is 13 residues long. The V and J ends lost 4 bases and 8 bases, in that order; junction bases with no gene match: 9. Here the CDR3 reads CSVGGTGTGGYTF. The CDR3 bases are TGCAGCGTTGGGGGGACCGGGACAGGAGGCTACACCTTC.

This clonotype was observed a few times. CDR3 bases: TGCGCCAGCAGCTCCGCCTATCTACCAGGGGAGACCCAGTACTTC. It codes for CASSSAYLPGETQYF. The genes are TRBV5-1 and TRBJ2-5, with D possibly matching TRBD1 (5 bases). Germline lookup yields CDR1 SGHRS and CDR2 YFSETQ. The CDR3 extends over 15 amino acids. With 3 bases removed from V and 5 bases from J, the gap between germline ends came to 17 bases. The full variable domain, rest sourced from reference TRBV5-1 and TRBJ2-5, is KAGVTQTPRYLIKTRGQQVTLSCSPISGHRSVSWYQQTPGQGLQFLFEYFSETQRNKGNFPGRFSGRQFSNSRSEMNVSTLELGDSALYLCASSSAYLPGETQYFGPGTRLLVL.

About this clonotype: One end of the junction varies from germline; a read error may be responsible. This chain joins TRBV20-1 and TRBJ2-7; no definite D call. Germline V gives CDR1 DFQATT, CDR2 SNEGSKA (reference sequence). This CDR3 contains 13 residues. The CDR3, as DNA: TGCAGTGCTAGAGCGGTCAGCTCCTACGAGCGGTACTTC. Amino acid sequence: CSARAVSSYERYF.

The rearrangement uses TRBV7-9 and TRBJ2-1, with no clear D. Between the trimmed V and J ends, which lost 2 bases and 7 bases, there was a span of 15 bases. The CDR3 loop spans 15 amino acids. Germline values: CDR1 SEHNR, CDR2 FQNEAQ (reference sequence). CDR3 sequence: CASSLCERSLNEQFF. The DNA for the CDR3 is TGTGCCAGCAGCTTATGCGAGCGTTCACTGAATGAGCAGTTCTTC.

The CDR3 sequence is CASSFNDNTEAFF. The CDR3 DNA is TGTGCCAGCAGCTTTAACGACAACACTGAAGCTTTCTTT. The genes are TRBV7-9 and TRBJ1-1; D gene unclear. V was trimmed by 3 bases and J by 2 bases, leaving 7 bases between them. The CDR3 loop spans 13 amino acids. Germline V gene sequence: CDR1 SEHNR, CDR2 FQNEAQ (reference sequence).